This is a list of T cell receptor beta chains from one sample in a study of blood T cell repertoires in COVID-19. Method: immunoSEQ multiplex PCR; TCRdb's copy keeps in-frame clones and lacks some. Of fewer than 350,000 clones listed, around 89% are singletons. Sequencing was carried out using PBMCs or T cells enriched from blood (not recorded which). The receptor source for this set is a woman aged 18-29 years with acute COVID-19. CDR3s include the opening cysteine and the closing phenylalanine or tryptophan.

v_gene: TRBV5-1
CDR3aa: CASRSYGDEKLFF

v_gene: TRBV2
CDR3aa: CASSEAEGGGGGADTQYF

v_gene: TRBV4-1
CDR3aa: CASSQSAGPQYF

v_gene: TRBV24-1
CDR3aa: CATRGQGELDEQFF

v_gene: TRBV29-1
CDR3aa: CSARDRVSTDTQYF

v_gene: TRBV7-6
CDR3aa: CASSPGTGVPTGELFF

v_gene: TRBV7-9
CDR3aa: CASSSSGGDGYTF

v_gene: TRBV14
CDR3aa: CASSQVRDSGYTF

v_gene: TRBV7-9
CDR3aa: CASSLVATPAHEQYF

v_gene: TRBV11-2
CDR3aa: CASSLVVLSGNTIYF

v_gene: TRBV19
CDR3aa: CASSLPTGNRRGEKGKLFF

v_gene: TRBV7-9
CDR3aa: CASIKGARNQETQYF

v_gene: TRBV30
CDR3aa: CAWSWDSTNEKLFF

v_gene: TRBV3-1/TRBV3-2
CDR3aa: CASSQLNTEAFF

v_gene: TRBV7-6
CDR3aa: CASSLGGQSDTEAFF

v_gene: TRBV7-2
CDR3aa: CASSLTATLTDTQYF

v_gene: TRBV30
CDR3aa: CAWSRGGITTDTQYF

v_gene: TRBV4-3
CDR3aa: CASSQGTGFGEKLFF

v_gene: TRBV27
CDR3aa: CASSLSRRGLSGNTIYF

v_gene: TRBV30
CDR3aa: CAWSVPGLTGPSDTGELFF

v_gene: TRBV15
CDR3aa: CATSRDRRTVNTEAFF

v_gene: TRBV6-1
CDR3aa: CASSETRGSSGNTIYF

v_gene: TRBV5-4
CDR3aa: CASSPPRSNTGELFF

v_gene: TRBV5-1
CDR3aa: CASSLGDLPEQFF

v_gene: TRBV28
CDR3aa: CSTEFLGTDTQYF

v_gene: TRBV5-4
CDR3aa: CASSSRTSSATDTQYF

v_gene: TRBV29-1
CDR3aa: CSVVRREQETQYF

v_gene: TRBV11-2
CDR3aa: CASRRLQGPYNEQFF

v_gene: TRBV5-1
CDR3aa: CASSSGTGGRSTDTQYF

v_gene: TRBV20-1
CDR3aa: CSALTTATQYF

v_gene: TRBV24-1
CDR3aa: CATSDFGQGAQETQYF

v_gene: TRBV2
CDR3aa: CASSELPSGSGTQYF

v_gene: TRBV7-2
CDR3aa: CASSLATGNYGYTF

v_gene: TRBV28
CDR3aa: CASNVPGTGNQPQHF

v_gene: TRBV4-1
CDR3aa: CASSRAPRTGTNTEAFF

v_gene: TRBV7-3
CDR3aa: CASSAIPGLASYNEQFF

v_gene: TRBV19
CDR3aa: CASSIPLGARVFTGELFF

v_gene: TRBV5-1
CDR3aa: CASSVSSFYSYEQYF

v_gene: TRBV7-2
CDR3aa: CASSLSALYTDTQYF

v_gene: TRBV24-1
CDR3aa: CATSGTGPVGEQYF

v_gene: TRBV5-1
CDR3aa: CASSLEGASNQPQHF